This T cell receptor (beta chain) was identified during a study of T cells in Graves' hyperthyroidism and ophthalmopathy. Whole-study results and caveats: Also found in blood were most expanded thyroid clonotypes above 0.001. Model output signaled ophthalmopathy a median roughly 6.5 months ahead of onset.

A note on this clonotype: Antigen unknown.

Germline CDR1 SGHRS, CDR2 YFSETQ. Trimming stripped 4 bases from V and 1 base from J, with 15 bases between. The CDR3 runs 15 residues. From RNA transcripts, TCR beta CDR3 regions were amplified. TCR CDR3 regions were first amplified by RT-PCR with HTBI primers. TCRdb called the multiplex PCR reads again in MiXCR, with one record for every CDR3 protein. This sample carries just under 750,000 distinct CDR3 sequences, about a third of them seen once, and the ten largest clones take approximately 31%. The sample taken for sequencing was blood. The V call is TRBV5-1, the J call TRBJ2-7; possible D gene TRBD2, 6 bases. The source is a woman between 35 and 50 years old with Graves' hyperthyroidism. The DNA of the CDR3 is TGCGCCAGCAGCCAAGGGGCAGGGAGGTCCTACGAGCAGTACTTC. It specifies CASSQGAGRSYEQYF. Based on the CDR3 plus reference TRBV5-1 and TRBJ2-7, the full variable domain is KAGVTQTPRYLIKTRGQQVTLSCSPISGHRSVSWYQQTPGQGLQFLFEYFSETQRNKGNFPGRFSGRQFSNSRSEMNVSTLELGDSALYLCASSQGAGRSYEQYFGPGTRLTVT.